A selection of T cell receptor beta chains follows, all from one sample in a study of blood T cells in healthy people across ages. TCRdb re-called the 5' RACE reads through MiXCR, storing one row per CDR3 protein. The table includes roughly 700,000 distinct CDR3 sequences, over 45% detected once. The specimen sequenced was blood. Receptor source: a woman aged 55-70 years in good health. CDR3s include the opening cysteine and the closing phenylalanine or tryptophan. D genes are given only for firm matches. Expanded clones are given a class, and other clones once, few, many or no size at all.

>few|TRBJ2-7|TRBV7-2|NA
TGTGCCAGCAGCTTCCGGGGGACAAGCTACGAGCAGTACTTC
CASSFRGTSYEQYF
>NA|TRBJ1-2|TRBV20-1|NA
TGCAGTGCTATGGACAGAGCTAACTATGGCTACACCTTC
CSAMDRANYGYTF
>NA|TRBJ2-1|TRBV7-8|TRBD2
TGTGCCAGCAGCTCCAGGGAGGGGAACAATGAGCAGTTCTTC
CASSSREGNNEQFF
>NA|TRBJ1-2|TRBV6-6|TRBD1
TGTGCCAGCAGTAACCCGACAGGGGGGGACTATGGCTACACCTTC
CASSNPTGGDYGYTF
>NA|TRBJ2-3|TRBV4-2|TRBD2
TGTGCCAGCAGCCAAGAAGCGGGAGGGCGCGCAGATACGCAGTATTTT
CASSQEAGGRADTQYF
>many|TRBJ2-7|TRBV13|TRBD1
TGTGCCAGCAGGAGAACCGGACAGGGGAAGTACGAGCAGTACTTC
CASRRTGQGKYEQYF
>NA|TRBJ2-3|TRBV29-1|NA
TGCAGCGTTGAAGATCTAGATACGCAGTATTTT
CSVEDLDTQYF
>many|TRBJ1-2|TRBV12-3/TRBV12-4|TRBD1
TGTGCCAGCAGTCCCTCCTCTCCGGGACAGTCTAACTATGGCTACACCTTC
CASSPSSPGQSNYGYTF
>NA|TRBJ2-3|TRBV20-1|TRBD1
TGCAGTGCGGGGGACAGGTTGGGCACAGATACGCAGTATTTT
CSAGDRLGTDTQYF
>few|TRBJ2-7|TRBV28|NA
TGTGCCAGCACCAGAGGCGGGACCTCCTACGAGCAGTACTTC
CASTRGGTSYEQYF
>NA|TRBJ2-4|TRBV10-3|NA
TGTGCCATCAGTGATTACAGTTACAAGCAGTACTTC
CAISDYSYKQYF
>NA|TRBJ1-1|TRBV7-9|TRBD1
TGTGCCAGCAGAACCGAGGCTCCCGGGGCGGACAGGGGGTACACTGAAGCTTTCTTT
CASRTEAPGADRGYTEAFF
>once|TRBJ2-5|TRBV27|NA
TGTGCCAGCAGTTTACAGGGGGCGCGGGAGGAGACCCAGTACTTC
CASSLQGAREETQYF
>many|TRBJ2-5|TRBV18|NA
TGTGCCAGCTCACCCACCACCGGAGGCCCAGAGACCCAGTACTTC
CASSPTTGGPETQYF
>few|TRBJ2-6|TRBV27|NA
TGTGCCAGCACCACTTTCCCCTGGGGGGAGGACGGGGCCAACGTCCTGACTTTC
CASTTFPWGEDGANVLTF
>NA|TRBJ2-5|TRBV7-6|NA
TGTGCCAGCAGCCCCCAGGGGGGGGAAGAGACCCAGTACTTC
CASSPQGGEETQYF
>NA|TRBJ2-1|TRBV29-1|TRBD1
TGCAGTGGGAACAGGGGCCATGAGCAGTTCTTC
CSGNRGHEQFF
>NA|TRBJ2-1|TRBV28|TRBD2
TGTGCCAGCAGTTTTACGCCGGGACTAGCGGGAGTTCAGTACTACAATGAGCAGTTCTTC
CASSFTPGLAGVQYYNEQFF
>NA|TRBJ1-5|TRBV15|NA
TGTGCCACCAGCAGAGGGGGAGACAGGCTAGGGACTAATCAGCCCCAGCATTTT
CATSRGGDRLGTNQPQHF
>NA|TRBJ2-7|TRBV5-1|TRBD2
TGCGCCAGCAGCTTAGAGACTAGCGGGGGGCGCTCCTACGAGCAGTACTTC
CASSLETSGGRSYEQYF
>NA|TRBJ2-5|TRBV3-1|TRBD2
TGTGCCAGCAGCCGGGGACTAGCGGGAGGGCCAGAGGAGACCCAGTACTTC
CASSRGLAGGPEETQYF
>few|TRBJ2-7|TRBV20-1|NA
TGCACCCTTCCCCGTCTCAACTCCTACGAGCAGTACTTC
CTLPRLNSYEQYF
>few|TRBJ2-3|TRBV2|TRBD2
TGTGCCAGCAGTGAAGTTGGCGGGAGTGGTAGCACAGATACGCAGTATTTT
CASSEVGGSGSTDTQYF
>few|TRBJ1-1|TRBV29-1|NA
TGCAGCGTTGTCGAGCCAGGGGACATGAACACTGAAGCTTTCTTT
CSVVEPGDMNTEAFF
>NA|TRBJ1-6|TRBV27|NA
TGTGCCAGCAGTGGGAGAGACTATTCACCCCTCCACTTT
CASSGRDYSPLHF
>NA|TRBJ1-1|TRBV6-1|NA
TGTGCCAGCAGCCACGGCCAGAACACTGAAGCTTTCTTT
CASSHGQNTEAFF
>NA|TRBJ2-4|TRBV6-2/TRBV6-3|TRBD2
TGTGCCAGCAGTTACCGACTAGCGGGACTATTAGCCAAAAACATTCAGTACTTC
CASSYRLAGLLAKNIQYF
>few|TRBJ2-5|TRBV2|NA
TGTGCCAGCACCCCTAGGGCAGGGGAGACCCAGTACTTC
CASTPRAGETQYF
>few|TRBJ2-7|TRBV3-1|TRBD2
TGTGCCAGCAGCCACCTGACTAGCGGCTACGAGCAGTACTTC
CASSHLTSGYEQYF
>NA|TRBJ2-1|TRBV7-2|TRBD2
TGTGCCAGCAGCTTAGCCCCCCCGGGAGCGGGAACGGTCTACAATGAGCAGTTCTTC
CASSLAPPGAGTVYNEQFF
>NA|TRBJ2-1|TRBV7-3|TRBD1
TGTGCCAGCAGCTCCAACCTGGACAGGGGCGATGAGCAGTTCTTC
CASSSNLDRGDEQFF
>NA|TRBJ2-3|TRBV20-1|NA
TGCAGTGCTAGAGTTGTGGGGCTCACAGATACGGAGTATTTT
CSARVVGLTDTEYF
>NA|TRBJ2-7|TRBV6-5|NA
TGTGCCAGCAGTTATCAGGGAGGATCCTACGAGCAGTACTTC
CASSYQGGSYEQYF
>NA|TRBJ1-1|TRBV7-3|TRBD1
TGTGCCAGCAGCTTACAGGGGGGGGCTGAAGCTTTCTTT
CASSLQGGAEAFF
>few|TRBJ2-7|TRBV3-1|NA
TGTGCCAGCAGCCCCAGACCCGGAGGCGAGCAGTACTTC
CASSPRPGGEQYF